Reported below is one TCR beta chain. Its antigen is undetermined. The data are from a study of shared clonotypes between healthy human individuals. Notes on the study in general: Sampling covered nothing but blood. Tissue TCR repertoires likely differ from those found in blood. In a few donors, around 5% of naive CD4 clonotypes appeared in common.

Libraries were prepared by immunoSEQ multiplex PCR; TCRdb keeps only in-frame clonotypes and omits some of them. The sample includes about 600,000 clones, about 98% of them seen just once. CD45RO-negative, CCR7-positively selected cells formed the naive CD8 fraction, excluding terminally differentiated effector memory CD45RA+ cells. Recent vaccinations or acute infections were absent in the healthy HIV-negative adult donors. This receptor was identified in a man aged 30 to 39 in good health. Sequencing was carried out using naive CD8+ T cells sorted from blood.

CDR3 amino acids: CAISGEGRGFTEAFF. The CDR3 DNA reads as TGTGCCATCAGTGGGGAGGGCAGGGGGTTCACTGAAGCTTTCTTT. This chain uses TRBV10-3 with TRBJ1-1, with 7 bases aligning to TRBD1. Germline lookup yields CDR1 ENHRY and CDR2 SYGVKD. This CDR3 region has 15 residues. With 4 bases clipped from V and 4 bases from J, the junction kept 9 bases outside the gene matches.